This TCR beta chain was identified during a study of OX40 agonist ivuxolimab in advanced cancers. Baseline, cycle 4 day 1, and cycle 7 day 1 were the blood sampling points. The sample holds one count of this clone. Clones were read by immunoSEQ multiplex PCR, and TCRdb kept only the in-frame ones, dropping some. The sample lists around 66,000 clones, approximately 91% occurring once. This CDR3 spans 19 amino acids. J was trimmed by 3 bases and V by 5 bases; bases with no gene match: 18. Germline CDR1 and CDR2: MNHEY and SMNVEV (reference sequence). The receptor's source is an adult with an advanced solid tumor such as melanoma, head and neck, liver or kidney cancer. This sample comprised CD4+ or CD8+ T cells sorted from blood, obtained in a trial of the OX40 agonist ivuxolimab. The rearrangement joins TRBV27 to TRBJ2-3; 9 bases are a match to TRBD2. This CDR3 is CASSLRQRGAGGPTDTQYF. In nucleotides, the CDR3 is TGTGCCAGCAGTCTCCGCCAGAGAGGTGCGGGGGGGCCGACAGATACGCAGTATTTT.